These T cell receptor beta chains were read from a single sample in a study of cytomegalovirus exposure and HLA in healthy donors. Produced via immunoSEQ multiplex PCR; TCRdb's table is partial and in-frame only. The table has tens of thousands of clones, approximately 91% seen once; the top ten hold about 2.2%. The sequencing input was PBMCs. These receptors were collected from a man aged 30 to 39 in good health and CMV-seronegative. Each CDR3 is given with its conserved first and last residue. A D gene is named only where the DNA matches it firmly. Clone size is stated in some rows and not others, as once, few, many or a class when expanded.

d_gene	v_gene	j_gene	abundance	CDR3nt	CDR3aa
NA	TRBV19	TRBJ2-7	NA	TGTGCCAGTAGTATATCTGGGCAGGGGATCTCCTACGAGCAGTACTTC	CASSISGQGISYEQYF
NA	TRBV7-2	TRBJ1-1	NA	TGTGCCAGCAGCTTATTGGTGAAACTGGAAGCTTTCTTT	CASSLLVKLEAFF
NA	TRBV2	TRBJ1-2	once	TGTGCCAGTTCTAAATCAGGAAGTCCGTATGGCTACACCTTC	CASSKSGSPYGYTF
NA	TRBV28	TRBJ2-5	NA	TGTGCCAGCAGTTTATTTGAGTCCAGGGGGAGGAGGGAGACCCAGTACTTC	CASSLFESRGRRETQYF
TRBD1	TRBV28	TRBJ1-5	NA	TGTGCCAGCAGTTGGAACACAGGGGGGAGCAATCAGCCCCAGCATTTT	CASSWNTGGSNQPQHF
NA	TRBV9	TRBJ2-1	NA	TGTGCCAGCAGCCCCCCCCCAGAAATCTCCTACAATGAGCAGTTCTTC	CASSPPPEISYNEQFF
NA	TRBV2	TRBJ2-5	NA	TGTGCCAGCAAAGGAGGGAGACAAGAGACCCAGTACTTC	CASKGGRQETQYF
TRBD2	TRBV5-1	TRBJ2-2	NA	TGCGCCAGCAGCTTCGGGGGGTACACCGGGGAGCTGTTTTTT	CASSFGGYTGELFF
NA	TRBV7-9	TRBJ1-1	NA	TGTGCCAGCAGCTTAGGAGGGGGTAAAGGCCCAAACACTGAAGCTTTCTTT	CASSLGGGKGPNTEAFF
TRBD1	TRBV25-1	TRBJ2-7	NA	TGTGCCAGCAGAGCCAGCTCGGACAGGCTCTTACGAGGGCAGTACTTC	CASRASSDRLLRGQYF
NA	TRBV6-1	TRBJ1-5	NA	TGTGCCAGCAGTAATGGACAGATTTTCCATTTT	CASSNGQIFHF
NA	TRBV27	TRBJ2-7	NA	TGTGCCAGCAGTCAACGCTCCGTCCTACGCAGGAATTACGAGCAGTACTTC	CASSQRSVLRRNYEQYF
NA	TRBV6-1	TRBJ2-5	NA	TGTGCCAGCGTTTGGAGGGTGCAAGAGACCCAGTACTTC	CASVWRVQETQYF
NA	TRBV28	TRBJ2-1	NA	TGTGCCAGCAGCCCCCCACAGCCGGCGTGGGACAATGAGCAGTTCTTC	CASSPPQPAWDNEQFF
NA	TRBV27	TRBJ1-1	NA	TGTGCCAGCAGTTTCCCTGGGAGTCGGGGTGAAGCTTTCTTT	CASSFPGSRGEAFF
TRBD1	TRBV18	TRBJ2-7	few	TGTGCCAGCTCACCACCCGGGACAGGTGTACTCTACGAGCAGTACTTC	CASSPPGTGVLYEQYF
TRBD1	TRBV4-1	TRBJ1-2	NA	TGCGCCAGCAGCGCCGCTGGCCTTACAGGGGACTATGGCTACACCTTC	CASSAAGLTGDYGYTF
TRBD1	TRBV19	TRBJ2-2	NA	TGTGCCAGTAGTAACACAGGGGGAATCGGGGAGCTGTTTTTT	CASSNTGGIGELFF
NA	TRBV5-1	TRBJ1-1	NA	TGCGCCAGCAGCCCGGGAGGGCCTCAGAGGGCTGAAGCTTTCTTT	CASSPGGPQRAEAFF
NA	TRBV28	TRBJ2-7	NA	TGTGCCAGCAGGGGGGCGACTCCCCCGGGCGAGCAGTACTTC	CASRGATPPGEQYF
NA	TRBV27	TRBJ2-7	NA	TGTGCCAGCAGCTGGGGGCTAGCTGATTCCTACGAGCAGTACTTC	CASSWGLADSYEQYF
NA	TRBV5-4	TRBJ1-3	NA	TGTGCCAGCAGCTTCTGGGGCGCGGCTGGAAACACCATATATTTT	CASSFWGAAGNTIYF
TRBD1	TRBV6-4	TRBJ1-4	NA	TGTGCCAGCAGACTCCCGGGACAGGGATATAATGAAAAACTGTTTTTT	CASRLPGQGYNEKLFF
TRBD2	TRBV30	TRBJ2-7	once	TGTGCCTGGAGTCCCCGACTAGCGGGAGCCTACGAGCAGTACTTC	CAWSPRLAGAYEQYF
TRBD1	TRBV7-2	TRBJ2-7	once	TGTGCCAGCAGCCTACGACAGGGGGCCATGGTAGGTGTGGGCTACGAGCAGTACTTC	CASSLRQGAMVGVGYEQYF
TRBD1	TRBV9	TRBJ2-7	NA	TGTGCCAGCAGCCGGGGGACAGGGCTCCACGAGCAGTACTTC	CASSRGTGLHEQYF
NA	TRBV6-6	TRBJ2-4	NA	TGTGCCAGCAGTTACTCGGAGGAAGGTAACATTCAGTACTTC	CASSYSEEGNIQYF
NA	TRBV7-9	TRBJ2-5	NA	TGTGCCAGCGCCCAGCTTTCCCCGAGGGAGACCCAGTACTTC	CASAQLSPRETQYF